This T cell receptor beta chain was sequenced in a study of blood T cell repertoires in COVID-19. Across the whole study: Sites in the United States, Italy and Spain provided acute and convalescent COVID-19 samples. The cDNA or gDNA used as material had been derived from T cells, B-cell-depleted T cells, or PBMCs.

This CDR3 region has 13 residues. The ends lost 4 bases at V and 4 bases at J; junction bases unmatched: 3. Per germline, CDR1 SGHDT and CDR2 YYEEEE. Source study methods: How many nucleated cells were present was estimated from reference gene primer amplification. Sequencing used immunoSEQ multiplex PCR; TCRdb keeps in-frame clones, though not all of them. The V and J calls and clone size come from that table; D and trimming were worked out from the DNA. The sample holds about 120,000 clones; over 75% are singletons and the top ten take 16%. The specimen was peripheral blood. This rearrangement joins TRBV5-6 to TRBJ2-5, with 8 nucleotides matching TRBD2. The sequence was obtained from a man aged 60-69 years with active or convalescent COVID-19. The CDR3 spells CASSTGLVETQYF. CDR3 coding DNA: TGTGCCAGCAGCACGGGACTAGTAGAGACCCAGTACTTC.